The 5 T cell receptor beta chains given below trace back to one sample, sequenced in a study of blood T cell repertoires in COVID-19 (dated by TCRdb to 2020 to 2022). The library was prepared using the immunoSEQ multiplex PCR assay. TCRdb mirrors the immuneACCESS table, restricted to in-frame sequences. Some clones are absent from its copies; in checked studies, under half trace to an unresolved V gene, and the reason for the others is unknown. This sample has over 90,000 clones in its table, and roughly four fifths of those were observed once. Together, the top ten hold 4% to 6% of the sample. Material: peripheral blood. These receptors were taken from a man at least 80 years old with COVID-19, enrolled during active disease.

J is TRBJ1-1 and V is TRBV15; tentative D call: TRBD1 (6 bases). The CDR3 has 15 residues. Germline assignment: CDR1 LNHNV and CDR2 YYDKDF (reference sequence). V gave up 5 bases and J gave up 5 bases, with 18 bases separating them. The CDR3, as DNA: TGTGCCACCAGCCCCCACAGGGCCGACGGGACTGAAGCTTTCTTT. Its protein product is CATSPHRADGTEAFF. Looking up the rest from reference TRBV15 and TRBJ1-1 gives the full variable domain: DAMVIQNPRYQVTQFGKPVTLSCSQTLNHNVMYWYQQKSSQAPKLLFHYYDKDFNNEADTPDNFQSRRPNTSFCFLDIRSPGLGDTAMYLCATSPHRADGTEAFFGQGTRLTVV.

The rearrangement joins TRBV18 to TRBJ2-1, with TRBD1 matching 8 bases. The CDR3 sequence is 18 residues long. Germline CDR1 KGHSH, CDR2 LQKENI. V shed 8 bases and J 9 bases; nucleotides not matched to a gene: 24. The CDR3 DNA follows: TGTGCCAGCGCTTCCGGGGTGAAGAAAGGAGCAGGGGGCTCTGAGCAGTTCTTC. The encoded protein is CASASGVKKGAGGSEQFF. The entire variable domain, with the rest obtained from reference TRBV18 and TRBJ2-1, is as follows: NAGVMQNPRHLVRRRGQEARLRCSPMKGHSHVYWYRQLPEEGLKFMVYLQKENIIDESGMPKERFSAEFPKEGPSILRIQQVVRGDSAAYFCASASGVKKGAGGSEQFFGPGTRLTVL.

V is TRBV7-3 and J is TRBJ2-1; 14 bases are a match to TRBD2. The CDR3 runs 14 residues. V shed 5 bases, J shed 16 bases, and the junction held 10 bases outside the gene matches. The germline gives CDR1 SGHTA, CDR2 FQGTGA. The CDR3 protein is CASSPRLAGGLQFF. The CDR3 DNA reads TGTGCCAGCAGCCCCCGACTAGCGGGGGGGCTACAATTCTTC.

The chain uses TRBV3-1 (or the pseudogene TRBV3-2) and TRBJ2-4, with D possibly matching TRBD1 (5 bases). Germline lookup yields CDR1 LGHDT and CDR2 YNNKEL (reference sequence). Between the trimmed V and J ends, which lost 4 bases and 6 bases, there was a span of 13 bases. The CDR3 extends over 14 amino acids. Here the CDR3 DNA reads TGTGCCAGCAGCCGACAGCAGGAGATAAACATTCAGTACTTC. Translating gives CASSRQQEINIQYF.

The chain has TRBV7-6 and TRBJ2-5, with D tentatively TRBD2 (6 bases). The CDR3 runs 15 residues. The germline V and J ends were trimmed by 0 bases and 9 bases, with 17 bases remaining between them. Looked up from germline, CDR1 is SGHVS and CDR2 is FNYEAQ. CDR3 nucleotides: TGTGCCAGCAGCTTAGCGGGCGGGGCAAGGTCGGCCCAGTACTTC. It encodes CASSLAGGARSAQYF.